The subject of this entry is one T cell receptor beta chain. Germline assignment: CDR1 DFQATT and CDR2 SNEGSKA (reference sequence). CDR3 length: 14 residues. Trimming removed 3 bases from V and 4 bases from J, with 15 bases in between. This record comes from a study of blood T cell repertoires in COVID-19. Study-level background: Specimens from acute and convalescent COVID-19 originated in the United States, Italy and Spain.

Original data processing: Reference gene primer amplification gave nucleated cell count estimates. The table came from immunoSEQ multiplex PCR; TCRdb's copy has only in-frame clones and leaves some out. V and J calls plus clone size are reproduced from that table; the DNA served to infer D and trimming. The table has roughly 80,000 clones, around 85% seen once; the top ten hold over 4%. This chain connects TRBV20-1 to TRBJ1-2, with D possibly matching TRBD1 (6 bases). Sequencing used peripheral blood. The source is a woman older than 75 with active or convalescent COVID-19. CDR3 coding DNA: TGCAGTGCTAGTTTGGGGGCAATTAGCTATGGCTACACCTTC. It specifies CSASLGAISYGYTF.